This T cell receptor (beta chain) came from a study of blood T cell repertoires in COVID-19 (dated by TCRdb to the early 2020s). For the study in its entirety: The collaborator samples originated in the United States, Italy and Spain and spanned the acute and convalescent phases of COVID-19. Samples were obtained from the ongoing ImmuneRACE study (first 160 participants) and from over 1,000 subjects provided by 6 global collaborators. The material from the prospective study consisted of cDNA or gDNA derived from T cells, B-cell-depleted T cells, or PBMCs. Where available, HLA class I and class II types were obtained from metadata supplied by the sample provider rather than from assay-based typing. Deeply sampled blood TCRbeta repertoires from subjects exposed to, actively infected with, or recovered from COVID-19 were included in the dataset. A freely available public database, intended as a resource for researchers studying the immune response to SARS-CoV-2, is where the repertoires were released. Sample metadata almost always included a de-identified subject ID, COVID-19 status, age in years and sex. Broader findings and caveats from the paper: Clinical and demographic metadata were provided uncurated, with the amount varying by source and participant.

The germline V gene specifies KGHDR as CDR1 and SFDVKD as CDR2. V lost 3 bases and J lost 0 bases; the stretch between them is 6 bases long. The CDR3 sequence holds 14 residues, the cysteine and phenylalanine included. Only the CDR3 DNA stays, 42 bases, in frame from base 1. Turning to this clone: Which antigen it targets is not known. No clone much larger than this one lies a single base away; base qualities are absent.

Enrolling through a virtual design, the prospective study's participants ranged in age from roughly 18 to 90 years and lived across 20 to 30 United States geographic areas. In the prospective study, cohorts were assigned on the basis of participant-reported clinical history obtained from a screening survey and a study questionnaire. Recovered participants in ImmuneRACE Cohort 3 were defined by two consecutive negative NP/OP PCR tests, clearance by a healthcare professional, or resolution of symptoms. In the prospective study, mobile phlebotomists collected whole blood, serum and a nasopharyngeal or oropharyngeal swab from each participant. Over a roughly 2-month period, participants in the prospective study had the option of providing additional blood draws and questionnaires. Blood samples from the prospective study were shipped frozen or at room temperature prior to DNA extraction. TCRbeta CDR3 regions were amplified from genomic DNA by means of the immunoSEQ Assay, a bias-controlled multiplex PCR. The published analysis was carried out like this. The number of nucleated cells in each sample was estimated from the amplification of reference gene primers within the assay. To quantify the absolute abundance of each unique TCRbeta CDR3 rearrangement, sequence reads were collapsed and filtered. Productive Simpson clonality was computed per sample as the square root of Simpson's diversity index over productive rearrangements. TCRdb retrieved this table from immuneACCESS and kept in-frame rearrangements only. Not all clones are present; in checked studies, unresolved V genes account for under half, and no reason is known for the remainder. V, J and clone size derive from that table, while D and trimming were established from the DNA sequence. The sample contains about 180,000 clones, 86% of them found a single time. The top ten clones comprise about 8.6% of the sample.

The TCR originated in a woman aged 25 to 39 who had recovered from COVID-19. Sequenced: PBMCs or T cells enriched from blood (not recorded which). The rearranged chain carries TRBV24-1 and TRBJ2-3; the D gene assignment is ambiguous. The sequence in DNA is TGTGCCACCAGTGATCCGAGGAGCACAGATACGCAGTATTTT. Translated, it gives CATSDPRSTDTQYF.